This T cell receptor (beta chain) was captured by sequencing in a study of cytomegalovirus exposure and HLA in healthy donors. This PCR relied on a set of 60 Vbeta primers and 13 Jbeta primers. Assay used: immunoSEQ multiplex PCR; TCRdb lists only in-frame clones, some missing. The repertoire includes around 40,000 clones, roughly 80% of them detected once, and approximately 1.4% sits in the top ten. Sequenced sample: PBMCs. The receptor's source is a man younger than 40 in good health and CMV-seronegative.

The CDR3 reads CASSSYGTVYEQYF. CDR3 bases: TGTGCCAGCAGTTCGTACGGGACAGTCTACGAGCAGTACTTC. This sequence joins TRBV27 and TRBJ2-7; 7 nucleotides align to TRBD1. V dropped 4 bases and J dropped 3; count of bases not matched to a gene: 6. The germline CDR1 and CDR2 sequences are MNHEY and SMNVEV (reference sequence). The CDR3 spans 14 residues.